This T cell receptor beta chain comes out of a study of response to subunit inactivated influenza vaccine. Study-wide results and limits: Authors suggested each seasonal influenza vaccination recruits few new T cells.

This clonotype has a count of ten or more. Its antigen is currently unknown. The CDR3 extends over 12 amino acids. Germline V gene sequence: CDR1 LGHDT, CDR2 YNNKEL (reference sequence). V lost 3 bases, J lost 8 bases, and 3 bases stayed unmatched. TCRdb re-derived calls from the RT-PCR reads in MiXCR, one entry per CDR3 protein. The profile covers just over 300,000 distinct CDR3 sequences, with around 20% appearing a single time and 10% taken by the ten largest. The rearrangement uses TRBV3-1 and TRBJ1-2; TRBD1 agrees at 7 bases. The source was PBMCs from blood, collected roughly 20 months after vaccination. The clonotype comes from a man aged 50 to 69 who received an inactivated influenza vaccine. The CDR3: CASSQTGKGYTF. The CDR3 region has the DNA TGTGCCAGCAGCCAGACAGGGAAGGGCTACACCTTC.